Below, one T cell receptor beta chain is given with its context. In this sample, this clone turned up a few times. Its antigen specificity is not known. Base qualities are not provided; no much larger clone lies one nucleotide away. This sample was taken from a study of blood T cell repertoires in COVID-19 (dated by TCRdb to about 2020). Background for the entire study: The collaborator samples originated in the United States, Italy and Spain and spanned the acute and convalescent phases of COVID-19. The prospective study material was composed of cDNA or gDNA derived from T cells, B-cell-depleted T cells, or PBMCs. Deeply sampled blood TCRbeta repertoires from subjects exposed to, actively infected with, or recovered from COVID-19 were included in the dataset. A freely available public database, intended as a resource for researchers studying the immune response to SARS-CoV-2, is where the repertoires were released. The samples were drawn from two sources: the first 160 participants of the ongoing ImmuneRACE study, and over 1,000 subjects contributed by 6 global collaborators. Nearly every sample came with metadata listing a de-identified subject ID, COVID-19 status, age in years and sex. Where available, HLA class I and class II types were obtained from metadata supplied by the sample provider rather than from assay-based typing.

V is cut by 4 bases and J by 5 bases, and the space between the germline ends is 10 bases. The CDR3, cysteine through phenylalanine, is 13 amino acids long. Only the CDR3 DNA is retained, 39 bases long and in frame from the first base. The germline V gene yields SGHRS for CDR1 and YFSETQ for CDR2. In the prospective study, participants were roughly 18 to 100 years old, resided in around 25 geographic areas of the United States, and were enrolled through a virtual design. In the prospective study, participants were assigned to cohorts based on the clinical history participants reported in a screening survey and a study questionnaire. In the prospective study, whole blood, serum and a nasopharyngeal or oropharyngeal swab were collected from each participant by mobile phlebotomists. Additional blood draws and questionnaires over an approximately 2-month period could optionally be provided by prospective study participants. Prospective study blood samples were shipped either frozen or at room temperature before DNA extraction.

The full study reports these points: Clinical and demographic metadata were provided uncurated, with the amount varying by source and participant.

TCRbeta CDR3 regions were amplified from genomic DNA by means of the immunoSEQ Assay, a bias-controlled multiplex PCR. As for the original processing: Nucleated cell counts per sample were estimated from amplification of reference gene primers within the assay. To quantify the absolute abundance of each unique TCRbeta CDR3 rearrangement, sequence reads were collapsed and filtered. For each sample, productive Simpson clonality was calculated by taking the square root of Simpson's diversity index across productive rearrangements. Not all clones reach the TCRdb copy of this immuneACCESS table, which keeps in-frame sequences only. Checked studies attribute under half of the gap to unresolved V genes and leave the rest unexplained. V, J and clone size were drawn from that table, and D and trimming were deduced from the DNA. Recorded for this sample are some 250,000 clones; approximately 90% of them occurred a single time. Roughly 2.1% of the sample is held by the ten biggest clonotypes.

This clonotype was sampled from a woman between 40 and 55 years old with acute COVID-19. Here the chain combines TRBV5-1 and TRBJ1-5; tentative D gene TRBD1, with 6 bases matching. Sequences were obtained from PBMCs or T cells enriched from blood (not recorded which). The DNA sequence is given as TGCGCCAGCAGCATCGGACAGCATCAGCCCCAGCATTTT. Its amino acids are CASSIGQHQPQHF. Extended through the reference TRBV5-1 and TRBJ1-5 proteins, this CDR3 yields the full variable domain: KAGVTQTPRYLIKTRGQQVTLSCSPISGHRSVSWYQQTPGQGLQFLFEYFSETQRNKGNFPGRFSGRQFSNSRSEMNVSTLELGDSALYLCASSIGQHQPQHFGDGTRLSIL.